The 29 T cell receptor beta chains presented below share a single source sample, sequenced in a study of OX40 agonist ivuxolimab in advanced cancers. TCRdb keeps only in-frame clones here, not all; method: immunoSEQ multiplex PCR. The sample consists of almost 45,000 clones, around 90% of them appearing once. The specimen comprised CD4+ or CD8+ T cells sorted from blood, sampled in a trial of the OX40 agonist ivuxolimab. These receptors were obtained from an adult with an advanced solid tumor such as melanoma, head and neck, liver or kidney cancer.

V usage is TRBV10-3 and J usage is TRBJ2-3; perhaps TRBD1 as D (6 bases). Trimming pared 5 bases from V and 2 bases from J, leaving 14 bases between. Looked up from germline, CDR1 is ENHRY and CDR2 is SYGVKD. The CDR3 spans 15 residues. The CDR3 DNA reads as TGTGCCATCAGTATTGACAGGACTCTCACAGATACGCAGTATTTT. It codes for CAISIDRTLTDTQYF.

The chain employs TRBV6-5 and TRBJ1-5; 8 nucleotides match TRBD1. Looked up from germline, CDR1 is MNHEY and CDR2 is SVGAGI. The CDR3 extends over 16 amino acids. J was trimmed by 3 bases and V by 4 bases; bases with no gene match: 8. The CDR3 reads CASSSTDRAFNQPQHF. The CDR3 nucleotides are TGTGCCAGCAGTTCCACGGACAGGGCATTCAATCAGCCCCAGCATTTT.

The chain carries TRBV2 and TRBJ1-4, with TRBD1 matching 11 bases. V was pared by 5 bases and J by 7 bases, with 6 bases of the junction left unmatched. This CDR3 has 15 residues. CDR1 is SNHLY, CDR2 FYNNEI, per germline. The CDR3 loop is CASSIPGTGGEKLFF. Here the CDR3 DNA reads TGTGCCAGCAGTATTCCCGGGACAGGGGGTGAAAAACTGTTTTTT.

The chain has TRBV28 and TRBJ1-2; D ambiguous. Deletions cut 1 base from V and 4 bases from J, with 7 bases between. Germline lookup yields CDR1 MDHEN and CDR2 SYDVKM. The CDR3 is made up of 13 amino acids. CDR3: CASSLSSSYGYTF. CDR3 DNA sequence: TGTGCCAGCAGTTTATCTTCTTCCTATGGCTACACCTTC.

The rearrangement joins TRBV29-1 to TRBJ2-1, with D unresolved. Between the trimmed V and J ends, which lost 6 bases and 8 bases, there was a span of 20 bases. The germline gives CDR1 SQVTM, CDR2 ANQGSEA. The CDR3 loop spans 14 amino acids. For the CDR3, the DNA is TGCAGCGTCCTCGGGCTAGTAGGACCTGATGAGCAGTTCTTC. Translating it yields CSVLGLVGPDEQFF.

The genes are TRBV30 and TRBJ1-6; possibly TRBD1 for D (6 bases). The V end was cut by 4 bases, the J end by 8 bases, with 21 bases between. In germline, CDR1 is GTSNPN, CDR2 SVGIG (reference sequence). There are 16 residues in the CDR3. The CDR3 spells CAWNWVPRGKDSPLHF. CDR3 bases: TGTGCCTGGAATTGGGTCCCCAGGGGAAAGGATTCACCCCTCCACTTT. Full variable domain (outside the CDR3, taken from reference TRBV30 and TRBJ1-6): SQTIHQWPATLVQPVGSPLSLECTVEGTSNPNLYWYRQAAGRGLQLLFYSVGIGQISSEVPQNLSASRPQDRQFILSSKKLLLSDSGFYLCAWNWVPRGKDSPLHFGNGTRLTVT.

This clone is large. CDR3 amino acids: CASSPSSARNDIQYF. DNA for the CDR3: TGCGCCAGCAGCCCTTCCTCGGCCAGAAACGACATTCAGTACTTC. The rearrangement uses TRBV4-3 and TRBJ2-4; D remains unclear. The CDR3 runs 15 residues. Trimming cost V 4 bases and J 8 bases, with 18 bases left between them. CDR1 is LGHNA and CDR2 is YSLEER in the germline V gene.

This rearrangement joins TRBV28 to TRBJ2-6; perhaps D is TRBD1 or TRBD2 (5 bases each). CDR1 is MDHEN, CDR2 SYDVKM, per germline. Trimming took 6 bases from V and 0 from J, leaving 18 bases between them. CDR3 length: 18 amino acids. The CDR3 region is CASRRDGTAASGANVLTF. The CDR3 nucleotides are TGTGCCAGCAGACGAGATGGGACGGCGGCCTCTGGGGCCAACGTCCTGACTTTC. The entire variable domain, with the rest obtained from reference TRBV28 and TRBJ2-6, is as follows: DVKVTQSSRYLVKRTGEKVFLECVQDMDHENMFWYRQDPGLGLRLIYFSYDVKMKEKGDIPEGYSVSREKKERFSLILESASTNQTSMYLCASRRDGTAASGANVLTFGAGSRLTVL.

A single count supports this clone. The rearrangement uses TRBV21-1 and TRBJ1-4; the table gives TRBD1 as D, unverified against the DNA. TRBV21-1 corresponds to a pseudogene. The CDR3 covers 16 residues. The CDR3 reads CASSKVDRPSNEKLFF. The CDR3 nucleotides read TGTGCCAGCAGCAAAGTGGACAGGCCCTCTAATGAAAAACTGTTTTTT.

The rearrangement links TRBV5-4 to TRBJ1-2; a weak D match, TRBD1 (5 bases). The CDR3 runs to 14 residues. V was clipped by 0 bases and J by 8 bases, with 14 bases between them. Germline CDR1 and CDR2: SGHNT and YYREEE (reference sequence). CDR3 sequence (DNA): TGTGCCAGCAGCTTGGAGAGGGGTGGTAGGGGCTACACCTTC. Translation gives CASSLERGGRGYTF.

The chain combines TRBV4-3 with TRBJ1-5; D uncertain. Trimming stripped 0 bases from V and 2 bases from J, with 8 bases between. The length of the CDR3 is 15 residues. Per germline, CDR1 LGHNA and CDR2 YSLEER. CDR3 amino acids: CASSQDTRGNQPQHF. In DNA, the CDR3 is TGCGCCAGCAGCCAAGATACAAGGGGCAATCAGCCCCAGCATTTT.

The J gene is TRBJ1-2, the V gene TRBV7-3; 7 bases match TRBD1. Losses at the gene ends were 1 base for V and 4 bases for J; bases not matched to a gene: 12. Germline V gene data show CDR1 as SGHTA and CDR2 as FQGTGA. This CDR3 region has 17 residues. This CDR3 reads CASSLNGRRDSSYGYTF. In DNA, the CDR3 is TGTGCCAGCAGCTTAAACGGACGTCGGGACAGTAGCTATGGCTACACCTTC.

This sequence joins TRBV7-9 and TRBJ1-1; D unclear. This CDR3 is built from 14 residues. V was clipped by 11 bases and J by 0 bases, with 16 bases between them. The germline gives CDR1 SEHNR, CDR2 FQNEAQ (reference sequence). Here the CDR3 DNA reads TGTGCCTGGGAGGACCGCCTTATGAACACTGAAGCTTTCTTT. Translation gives CAWEDRLMNTEAFF.

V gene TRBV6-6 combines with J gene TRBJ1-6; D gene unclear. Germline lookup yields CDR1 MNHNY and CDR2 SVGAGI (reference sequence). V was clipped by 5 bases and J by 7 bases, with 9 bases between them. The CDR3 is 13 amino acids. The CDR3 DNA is TGTGCCAGCAGTCCCGCACTGAATTCACCCCTCCACTTT. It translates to CASSPALNSPLHF.

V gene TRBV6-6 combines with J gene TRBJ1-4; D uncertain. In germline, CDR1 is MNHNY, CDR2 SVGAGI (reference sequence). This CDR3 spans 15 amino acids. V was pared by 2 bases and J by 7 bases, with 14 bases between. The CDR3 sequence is CASSYRLEGAEKLFF. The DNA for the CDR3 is TGTGCCAGCAGTTACCGGCTTGAGGGTGCTGAAAAACTGTTTTTT.

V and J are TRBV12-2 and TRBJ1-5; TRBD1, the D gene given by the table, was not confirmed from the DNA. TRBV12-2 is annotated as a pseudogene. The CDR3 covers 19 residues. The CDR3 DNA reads TGTGCAAGTCGCTTAGCTCGGGACAGGGGAGGGGTGGGCAATCAGCCCCAGCATTTT. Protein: CASRLARDRGGVGNQPQHF.

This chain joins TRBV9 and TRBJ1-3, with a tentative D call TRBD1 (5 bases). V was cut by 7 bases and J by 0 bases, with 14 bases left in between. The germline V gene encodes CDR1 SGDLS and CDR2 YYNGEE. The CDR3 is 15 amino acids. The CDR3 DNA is TGTGCCAGCTCAGACGACAGAAACTCTGGAAACACCATATATTTT. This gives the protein CASSDDRNSGNTIYF.

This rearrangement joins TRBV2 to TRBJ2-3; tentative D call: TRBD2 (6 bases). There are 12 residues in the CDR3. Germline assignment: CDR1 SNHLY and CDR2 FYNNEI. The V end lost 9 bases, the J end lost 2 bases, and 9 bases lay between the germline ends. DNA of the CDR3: TGTGCCAGGGGGACTTTCACAGATACGCAGTATTTT. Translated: CARGTFTDTQYF. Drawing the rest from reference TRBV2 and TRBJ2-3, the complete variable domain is EPEVTQTPSHQVTQMGQEVILRCVPISNHLYFYWYRQILGQKVEFLVSFYNNEISEKSEIFDDQFSVERPDGSNFTLKIRSTKLEDSAMYFCARGTFTDTQYFGPGTRLTVL.

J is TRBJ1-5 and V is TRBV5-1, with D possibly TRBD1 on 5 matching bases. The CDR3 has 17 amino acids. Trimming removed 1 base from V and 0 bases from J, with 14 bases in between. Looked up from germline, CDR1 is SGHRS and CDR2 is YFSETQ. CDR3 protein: CASSLRPTAYSNQPQHF. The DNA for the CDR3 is TGCGCCAGCAGCTTGCGCCCGACAGCTTATAGCAATCAGCCCCAGCATTTT.

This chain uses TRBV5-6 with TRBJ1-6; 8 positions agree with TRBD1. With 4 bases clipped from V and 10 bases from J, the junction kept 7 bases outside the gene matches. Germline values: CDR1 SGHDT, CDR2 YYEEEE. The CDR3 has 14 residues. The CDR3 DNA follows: TGTGCCAGCAGCCCGGACAGGGCCAAATCACCCCTCCACTTT. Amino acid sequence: CASSPDRAKSPLHF.

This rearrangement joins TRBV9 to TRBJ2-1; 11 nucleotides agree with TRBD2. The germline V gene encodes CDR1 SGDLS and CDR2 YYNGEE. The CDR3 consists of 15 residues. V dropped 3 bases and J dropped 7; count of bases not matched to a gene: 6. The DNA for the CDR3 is TGTGCCAGCAGCGCCTCTAGCGGGGGGAGAAATGAGCAGTTCTTC. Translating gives CASSASSGGRNEQFF.

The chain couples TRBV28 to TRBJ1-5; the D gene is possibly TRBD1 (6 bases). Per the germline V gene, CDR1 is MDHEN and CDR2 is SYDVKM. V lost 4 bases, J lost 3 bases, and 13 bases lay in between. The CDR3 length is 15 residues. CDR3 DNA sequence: TGTGCCAGCAGTTCCGGACAGATATACAATCAGCCCCAGCATTTT. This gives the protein CASSSGQIYNQPQHF.

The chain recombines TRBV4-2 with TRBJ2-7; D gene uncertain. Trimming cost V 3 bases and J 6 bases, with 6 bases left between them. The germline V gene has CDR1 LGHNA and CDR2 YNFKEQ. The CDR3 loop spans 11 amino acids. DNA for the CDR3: TGTGCCAGCAGCCAGGGCTTCGAGCAGTACTTC. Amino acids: CASSQGFEQYF.

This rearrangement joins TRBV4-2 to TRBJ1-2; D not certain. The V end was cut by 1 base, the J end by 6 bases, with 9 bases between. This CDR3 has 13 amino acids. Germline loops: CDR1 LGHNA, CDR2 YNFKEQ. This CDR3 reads CASSQGAGNGYTF. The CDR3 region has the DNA TGTGCCAGCAGCCAAGGAGCGGGGAATGGCTACACCTTC.

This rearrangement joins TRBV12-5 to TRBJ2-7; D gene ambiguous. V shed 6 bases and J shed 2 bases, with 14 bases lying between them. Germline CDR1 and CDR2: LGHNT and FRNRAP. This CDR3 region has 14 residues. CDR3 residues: CASGPQDVAYEQYF. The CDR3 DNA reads TGTGCTAGTGGCCCCCAGGACGTAGCCTACGAGCAGTACTTC.

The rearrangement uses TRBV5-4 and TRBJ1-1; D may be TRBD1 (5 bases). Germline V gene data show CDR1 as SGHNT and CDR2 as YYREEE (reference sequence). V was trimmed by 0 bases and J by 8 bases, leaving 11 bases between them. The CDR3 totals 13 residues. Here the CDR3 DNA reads TGTGCCAGCAGCTTGGGAATAGGGGAGGAAGCTTTCTTT. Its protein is CASSLGIGEEAFF.

Here the CDR3 reads CASSDPVSSYNSPLHF. In nucleotides, the CDR3 is TGTGCCAGCAGTGATCCGGTGAGCTCCTATAATTCACCCCTCCACTTT. The chain recombines TRBV2 with TRBJ1-6; D gene ambiguous. V gave up 3 bases and J gave up 0 bases, with 9 bases separating them. The germline gives CDR1 SNHLY, CDR2 FYNNEI. CDR3 size: 16 residues.

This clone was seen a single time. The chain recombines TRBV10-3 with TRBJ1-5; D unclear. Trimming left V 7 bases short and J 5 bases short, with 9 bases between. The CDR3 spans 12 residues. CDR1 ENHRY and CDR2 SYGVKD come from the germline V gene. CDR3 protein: CAIKAPDQPQHF. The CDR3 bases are TGTGCCATCAAGGCACCAGATCAGCCCCAGCATTTT.

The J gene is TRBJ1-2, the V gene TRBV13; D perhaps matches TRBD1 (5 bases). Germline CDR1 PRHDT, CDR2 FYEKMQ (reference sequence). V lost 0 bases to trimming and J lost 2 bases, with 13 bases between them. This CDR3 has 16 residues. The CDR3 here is CASSLGTQGRNYGYTF. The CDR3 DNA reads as TGTGCCAGCAGCTTAGGCACGCAGGGACGAAACTATGGCTACACCTTC.